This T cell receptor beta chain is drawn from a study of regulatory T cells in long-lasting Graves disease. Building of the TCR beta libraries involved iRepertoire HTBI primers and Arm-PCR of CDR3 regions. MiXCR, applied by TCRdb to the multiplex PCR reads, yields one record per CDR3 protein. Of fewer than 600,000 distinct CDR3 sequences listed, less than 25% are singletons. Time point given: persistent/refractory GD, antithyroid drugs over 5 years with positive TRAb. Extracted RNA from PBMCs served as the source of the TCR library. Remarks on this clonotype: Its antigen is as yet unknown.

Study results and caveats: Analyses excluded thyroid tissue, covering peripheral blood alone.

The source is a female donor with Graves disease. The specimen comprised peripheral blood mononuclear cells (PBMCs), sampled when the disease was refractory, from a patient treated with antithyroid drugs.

The CDR3 reads CSVEGGNYTGELFF. The CDR3 nucleotides are TGCAGCGTTGAAGGAGGGAACTACACCGGGGAGCTGTTTTTT. The chain has TRBV29-1 and TRBJ2-2; D might be TRBD2 (5 bases). Germline V gene lookup returns CDR1 SQVTM and CDR2 ANQGSEA. The CDR3 has 14 amino acids. Trimming left V 1 base short and J 3 bases short, with 9 bases between.